The source of this T cell receptor (beta chain) is a study of blood T cell repertoires in COVID-19. Looking at the study overall: The samples span acute and convalescent COVID-19 from the United States, Italy and Spain. T cells, B-cell-depleted T cells, or PBMCs supplied cDNA or gDNA.

V was cut by 5 bases and J by 2 bases, with 18 bases left in between. In germline, CDR1 is MNHNY, CDR2 SVGAGI (reference sequence). This CDR3 is built from 16 residues. In the original workflow: It was from reference gene primer amplification that nucleated cell counts were estimated. The method was immunoSEQ multiplex PCR; TCRdb's version includes in-frame clones alone and lacks a portion of them. V and J calls and clone size are copied from that table; D and trimming were computed from the DNA. The profile shows some 110,000 clones, roughly 84% of them singletons. Source material: peripheral blood. The V and J genes are TRBV6-6 and TRBJ2-5; D is possibly TRBD1 (6 bases). The clonotype was recovered from a woman in her 70s with acute or convalescent COVID-19. The CDR3 DNA follows: TGTGCCAGCAGTCCCGGACAGCTGGGACGACAAGAGACCCAGTACTTC. Translating gives CASSPGQLGRQETQYF.